Sequencing of this TCR beta chain was carried out in a study of a mutant IDH1 vaccine in newly diagnosed glioma. Findings and limits, study-wide: Pseudoprogression seemed unrelated to changes in top peripheral T cell clonotypes.

This table comes from immunoSEQ multiplex PCR, and its TCRdb copy is limited to in-frame clones, with some not included. The sample shows tens of thousands of clones, roughly 80% of them seen only once. Time point indicated: baseline, week 1 (first vaccination visit). Described treatment: pre-vaccination baseline after standard-of-care therapy. This clone appeared once. Its specificity is unknown. The receptor comes from a woman in her 50s with glioma. The source was PBMCs, collected from a glioma patient treated with radiotherapy, temozolomide or both.

CDR3 protein: CARSFFKLLGTEAFF. The CDR3 DNA sequence: TGTGCCAGAAGCTTTTTTAAACTACTGGGGACTGAAGCTTTCTTT. The V and J genes are TRBV5-3 and TRBJ1-1; D is ambiguous. TRBV5-3 is marked as an open reading frame, function uncertain. V dropped 2 bases and J dropped 5 bases, with 16 bases sitting between them. This CDR3 is 15 amino acids long.